Here is one T cell receptor (beta chain) with its context. Its antigen is not identified. The data are from a study of monozygotic twins with inflammatory bowel disease. Study results and caveats: Compared with healthy co-twins, IBD patients showed reduced TCRbeta repertoire diversity by inverse Simpson. In patient repertoires, differing immunosuppressive treatments may have added some variability.

This CDR3 region has 13 residues. CDR1 is LNHDA and CDR2 is SQIVND in the germline V gene (reference sequence). The cDNA of both the TCRalpha and TCRbeta chains was subjected to two nested PCRs of about 15 and 9 cycles. TCRdb re-called the 5' RACE reads, yielding one record per CDR3 amino acid sequence without DNA. This table lists roughly 170,000 distinct CDR3 sequences. This chain links TRBV19 with TRBJ1-5; the TCRdb D gene call, TRBD1, has no DNA to confirm it. The sample was blood. The clonotype was recovered from a human donor with ulcerative colitis or Crohn's disease, or a healthy co-twin of an affected twin (not recorded which). Here the CDR3 reads CASSMTGNQPQHF. The whole variable domain, remainder taken from reference TRBV19 and TRBJ1-5, is DGGITQSPKYLFRKEGQNVTLSCEQNLNHDAMYWYRQDPGQGLRLIYYSQIVNDFQKGDIAEGYSVSREKKESFPLTVTSAQKNPTAFYLCASSMTGNQPQHFGDGTRLSIL.